Following are 11 T cell receptor beta chains from one sample sequenced in a study of cytomegalovirus exposure and HLA in healthy donors. The data were produced by immunoSEQ multiplex PCR, yet TCRdb's version contains in-frame clones alone and is incomplete. Of 150,000 to 200,000 clones detected, about 87% appear once; the ten largest clones hold roughly 1.3%. The specimen was PBMCs. These TCRs come from a woman in her twenties or thirties in good health and CMV-seronegative.

The V and J genes are TRBV7-8 and TRBJ1-2; 7 bases agree with TRBD1. The CDR3 has 17 residues. Unmatched junction bases numbered 14, after V lost 4 bases and J lost 3 bases. Germline values: CDR1 SGHVS, CDR2 FQNEAQ. CDR3: CASSSSRVQGRDYGYTF. The CDR3 DNA reads as TGTGCCAGCAGCTCCTCACGGGTACAGGGGCGCGACTATGGCTACACCTTC.

V is TRBV10-3 and J is TRBJ2-1; TRBD2 matches 11 bases. Germline loops: CDR1 ENHRY, CDR2 SYGVKD. V dropped 2 bases and J dropped 0; count of bases not matched to a gene: 6. The length of the CDR3 is 18 residues. CDR3 loop: CAISERSSGGNSYNEQFF. The DNA of the CDR3 is TGTGCCATCAGTGAGAGGTCTAGCGGGGGGAACTCCTACAATGAGCAGTTCTTC.

The rearrangement uses TRBV10-3 and TRBJ1-6, with 8 nucleotides matching TRBD1. This CDR3 contains 14 residues. V lost 6 bases to trimming and J lost 6 bases; unmatched junction nucleotides: 4. The germline V gene encodes CDR1 ENHRY and CDR2 SYGVKD. The CDR3 is CAIRGQAINSPLHF. Written as DNA, the CDR3 is TGTGCCATCAGGGGACAGGCGATTAATTCACCCCTCCACTTT.

The V gene is TRBV5-4, the J gene TRBJ1-1, with D unresolved. The CDR3 runs to 11 residues. Trimming cost V 2 bases and J 6 bases, with 5 bases left between them. Per the germline V gene, CDR1 is SGHNT and CDR2 is YYREEE (reference sequence). The CDR3 is CASSFGPEAFF. CDR3 bases: TGTGCCAGCAGCTTCGGTCCTGAAGCTTTCTTT.

The genes are TRBV6-5 and TRBJ2-7; maybe TRBD1 (6 bases). From germline, CDR1 is MNHEY and CDR2 SVGAGI. The V and J ends lost 6 bases and 1 base respectively, with 10 bases between them. The CDR3 loop spans 13 amino acids. CDR3 protein: CASRGTPSYEQYF. The CDR3 DNA is TGTGCCAGCAGAGGGACACCATCCTACGAGCAGTACTTC.

This clone appeared once. CDR3 sequence: CASSLWGQGAADSPLHF. CDR3 in DNA: TGTGCCAGCAGCTTATGGGGACAGGGGGCAGCTGATTCACCCCTCCACTTT. J is TRBJ1-6 and V is TRBV7-9; 12 bases agree with TRBD1. The germline gives CDR1 SEHNR, CDR2 FQNEAQ (reference sequence). V lost 2 bases and J lost 8; bases outside the gene matches: 7. The CDR3 is made up of 17 amino acids.

The V call is TRBV9, the J call TRBJ2-7; 8 bases are a match to TRBD1. CDR3 length: 14 residues. V dropped 4 bases and J dropped 3; count of bases not matched to a gene: 6. From germline, CDR1 is SGDLS and CDR2 YYNGEE. In nucleotides, the CDR3 is TGTGCCAGCAGCCCCCGACAGGGGATCTACGAGCAGTACTTC. It yields the protein CASSPRQGIYEQYF.

The chain uses TRBV15 and TRBJ1-5; no reliable D call. The CDR3 sequence is 13 residues long. The ends were cut back, 3 bases at V and 5 bases at J, with 8 bases in the middle. Germline V lookup: CDR1 LNHNV, CDR2 YYDKDF (reference sequence). DNA of the CDR3: TGTGCCACCAGCAGGAAGAGCCATCAGCCCCAGCATTTT. As protein: CATSRKSHQPQHF.

This rearrangement joins TRBV6-1 to TRBJ2-7; 8 bases map to TRBD1. The CDR3 covers 15 residues. Looked up from germline, CDR1 is MNHNS and CDR2 is SASEGT. V lost 1 base to trimming and J lost 0 bases; unmatched junction nucleotides: 2. CDR3: CASSEEGTGSYEQYF. The CDR3 DNA follows: TGTGCCAGCAGTGAAGAGGGGACAGGCTCCTACGAGCAGTACTTC.

The chain couples TRBV5-3 to TRBJ2-7; tentatively, D is TRBD1 (6 bases). TRBV5-3 has ORF status, its function being uncertain. V shed 0 bases and J shed 10 bases, with 14 bases lying between them. This CDR3 has 13 residues. CDR3 region: CARSLGPEDRQYF. CDR3 bases: TGTGCCAGAAGCTTGGGTCCGGAGGACAGACAGTACTTC.

This clone was detected only a few times. This rearrangement joins TRBV20-1 to TRBJ1-1; 8 bases align to TRBD1. V trimming: 0 bases; J trimming: 11 bases; junction bases outside the gene matches: 2. CDR1 DFQATT and CDR2 SNEGSKA come from the germline V gene (reference sequence). CDR3 length: 11 residues. CDR3 residues: CSARDNRGAFF. In DNA, the CDR3 is TGCAGTGCTAGAGATAACAGGGGGGCTTTCTTT.